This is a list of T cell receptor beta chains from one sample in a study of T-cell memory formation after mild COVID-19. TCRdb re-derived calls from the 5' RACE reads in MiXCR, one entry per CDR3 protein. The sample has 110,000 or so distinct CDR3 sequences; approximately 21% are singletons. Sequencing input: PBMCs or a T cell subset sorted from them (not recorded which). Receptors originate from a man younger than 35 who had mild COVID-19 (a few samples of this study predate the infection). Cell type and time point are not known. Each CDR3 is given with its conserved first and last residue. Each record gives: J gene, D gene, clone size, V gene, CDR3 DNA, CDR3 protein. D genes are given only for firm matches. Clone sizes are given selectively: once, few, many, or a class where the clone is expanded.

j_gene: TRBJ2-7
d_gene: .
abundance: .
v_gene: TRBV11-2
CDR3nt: TGTGCCAGCAGCTTGGCGTACGGGACCCATGTTTACTTC
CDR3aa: CASSLAYGTHVYF

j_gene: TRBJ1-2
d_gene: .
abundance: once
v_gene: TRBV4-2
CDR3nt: TGTGCCAGCAGCCACCCAGGTTTTGAGAACTATGGCTACACCTTC
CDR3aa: CASSHPGFENYGYTF

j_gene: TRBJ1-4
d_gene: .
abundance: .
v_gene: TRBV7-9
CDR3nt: TGTGCCAGCAGCTTATCTACATGGAAAAACCTCGTTCCAAATAACCGAACAACTAATGAAAAACTGTTTTTT
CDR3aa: CASSLSTWKNLVPNNRTTNEKLFF

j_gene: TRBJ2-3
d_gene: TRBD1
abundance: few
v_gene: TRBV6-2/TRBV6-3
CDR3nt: TGTGCCAGCAGGTTCACAGGGGCGACCTTTACGAGCACAGATACGCAGTATTTT
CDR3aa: CASRFTGATFTSTDTQYF

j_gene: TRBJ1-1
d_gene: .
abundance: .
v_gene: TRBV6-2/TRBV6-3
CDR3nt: TGTGCCAGCAGTTTTTCAGGAAGGACTGAAGCTTTCTTT
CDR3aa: CASSFSGRTEAFF

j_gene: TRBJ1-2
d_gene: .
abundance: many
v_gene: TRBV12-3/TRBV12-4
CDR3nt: TGTGCCAGCAGTTTACCAGGGGCCGATGGCTACACCTTC
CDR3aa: CASSLPGADGYTF

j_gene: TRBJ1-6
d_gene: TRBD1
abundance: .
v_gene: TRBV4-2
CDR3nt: TGTGCCAGCAAAGAGGGGGCGTATAATTCACCCCTCCACTTT
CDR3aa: CASKEGAYNSPLHF

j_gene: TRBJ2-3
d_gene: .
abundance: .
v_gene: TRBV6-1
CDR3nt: TGTGCCAGCAGTTACATACAGGGATTCGAAACAGATACGCAGTATTTT
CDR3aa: CASSYIQGFETDTQYF

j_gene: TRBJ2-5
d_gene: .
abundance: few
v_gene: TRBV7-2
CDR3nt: TGTGCCAGCAGCCAAGTGGGAAAGACCCAGTACTTC
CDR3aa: CASSQVGKTQYF

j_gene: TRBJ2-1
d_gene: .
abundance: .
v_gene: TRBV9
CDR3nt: TGTGCCAGCAGCTTACGCTTTGTTTCCGGGGAGCAGTTCTTC
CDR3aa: CASSLRFVSGEQFF

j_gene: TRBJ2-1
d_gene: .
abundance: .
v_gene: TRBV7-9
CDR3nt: TGTGCCAGCAGCTTAGCGCGGCAGGGTTTCAATGAGCAGTTCTTC
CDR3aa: CASSLARQGFNEQFF

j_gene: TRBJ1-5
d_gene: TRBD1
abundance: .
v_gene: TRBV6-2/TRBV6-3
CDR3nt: TGTGCCAGCAGGGTGGGGACAGCCCTGTTGCCCCAGCATTTT
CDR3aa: CASRVGTALLPQHF

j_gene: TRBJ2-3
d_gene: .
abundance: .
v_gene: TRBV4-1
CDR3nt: TGCGCCAGCAGCCAGATTTGGGCAGGGGCGGATACGCAGTATTTT
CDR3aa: CASSQIWAGADTQYF

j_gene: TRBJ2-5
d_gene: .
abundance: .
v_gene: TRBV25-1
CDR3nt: TGTGCCAGCCGGGTTCGGACCCAGTACTTC
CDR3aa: CASRVRTQYF

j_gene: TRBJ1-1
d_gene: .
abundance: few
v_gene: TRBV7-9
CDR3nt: TGTGCCAGCAGCTTGGGACCGTTGAACACTGAAGCTTTCTTT
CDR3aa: CASSLGPLNTEAFF

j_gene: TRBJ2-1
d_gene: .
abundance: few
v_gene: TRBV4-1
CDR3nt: TGCGCCAGCAGCCTAGGCAGCAGGGAGCAGTTCTTC
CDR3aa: CASSLGSREQFF

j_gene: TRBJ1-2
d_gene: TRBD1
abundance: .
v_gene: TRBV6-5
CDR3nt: TGTGCCAGCAGTAACCACAGGGGGCTTAACTATGGCTACACCTTC
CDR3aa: CASSNHRGLNYGYTF

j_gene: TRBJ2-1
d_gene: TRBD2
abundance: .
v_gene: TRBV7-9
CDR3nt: TGTGCCAGCAGCCAGGGACTAGCGGTTAATGAGCAGTTCTTC
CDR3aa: CASSQGLAVNEQFF

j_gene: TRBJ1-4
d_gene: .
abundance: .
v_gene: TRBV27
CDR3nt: TGTGCCAGCAGTCTAACCCCGGGTGGAGGGCAGGAAAAACTGTTTTTT
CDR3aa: CASSLTPGGGQEKLFF

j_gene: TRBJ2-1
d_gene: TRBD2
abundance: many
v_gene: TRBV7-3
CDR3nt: TGTGCCAGCAGCCCTAGCGGGGGATCGGACAATGAGCAGTTCTTC
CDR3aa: CASSPSGGSDNEQFF

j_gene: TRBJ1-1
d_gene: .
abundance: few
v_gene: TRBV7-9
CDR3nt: TGTGCCAGCAGCCTTACAGCGGTGAACACTGAAGCTTTCTTT
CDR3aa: CASSLTAVNTEAFF

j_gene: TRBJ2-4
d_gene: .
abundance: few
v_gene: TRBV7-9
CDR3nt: TGTGCCAGCAGCTTGTCCCCTCCAGCCAAAAACATTCAGTACTTC
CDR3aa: CASSLSPPAKNIQYF

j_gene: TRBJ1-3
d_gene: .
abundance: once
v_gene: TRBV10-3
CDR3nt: TGTGCCATCAGTGAGGAGGCAGTCAACTTCTCTGGAAACACCATATATTTT
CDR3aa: CAISEEAVNFSGNTIYF

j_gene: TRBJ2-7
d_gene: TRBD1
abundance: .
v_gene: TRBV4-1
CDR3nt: TGCGCCAGCAGCCAGAAAGGGACAGGGGAGTACGAGCAGTACTTC
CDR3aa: CASSQKGTGEYEQYF

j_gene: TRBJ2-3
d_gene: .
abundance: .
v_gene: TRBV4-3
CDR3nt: TGCGCCAGCAGCCAAGATGGGTCGGGGGCAGATACGCAGTATTTT
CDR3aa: CASSQDGSGADTQYF

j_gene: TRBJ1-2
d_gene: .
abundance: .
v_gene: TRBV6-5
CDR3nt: TGTGCCAGCAGTTACTCGAATTTCGGACGGCAGACCTATGGCTACACCTTC
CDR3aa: CASSYSNFGRQTYGYTF

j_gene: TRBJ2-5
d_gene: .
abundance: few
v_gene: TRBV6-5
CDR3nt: TGTGCCAGCAGTTACTCGCCAAGACAAGAGACCCAGTACTTC
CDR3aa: CASSYSPRQETQYF